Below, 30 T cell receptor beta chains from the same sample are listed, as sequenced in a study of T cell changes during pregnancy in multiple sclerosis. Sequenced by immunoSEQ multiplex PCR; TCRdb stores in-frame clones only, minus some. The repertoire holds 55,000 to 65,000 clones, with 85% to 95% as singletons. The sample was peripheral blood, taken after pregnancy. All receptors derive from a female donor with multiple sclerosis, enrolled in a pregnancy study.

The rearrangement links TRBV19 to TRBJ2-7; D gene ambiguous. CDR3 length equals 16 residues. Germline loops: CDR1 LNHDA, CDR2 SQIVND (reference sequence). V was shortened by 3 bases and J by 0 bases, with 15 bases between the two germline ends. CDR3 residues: CASSIKPRSSSYEQYF. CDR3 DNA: TGTGCCAGTAGTATTAAGCCCAGGTCGAGCTCCTACGAGCAGTACTTC.

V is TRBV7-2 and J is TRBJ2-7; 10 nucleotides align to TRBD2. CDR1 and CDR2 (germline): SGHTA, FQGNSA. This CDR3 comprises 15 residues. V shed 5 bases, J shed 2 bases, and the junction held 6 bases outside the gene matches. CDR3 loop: CASSLGLADAYEQYF. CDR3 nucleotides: TGTGCCAGCAGCCTTGGACTAGCGGATGCCTACGAGCAGTACTTC.

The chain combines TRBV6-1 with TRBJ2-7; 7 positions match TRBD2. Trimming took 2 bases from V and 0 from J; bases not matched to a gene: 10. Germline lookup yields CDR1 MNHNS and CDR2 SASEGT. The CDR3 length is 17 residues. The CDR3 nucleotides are TGTGCCAGCAGTGAAATGCTAGGCGGGACTATCTCCTACGAGCAGTACTTC. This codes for CASSEMLGGTISYEQYF.

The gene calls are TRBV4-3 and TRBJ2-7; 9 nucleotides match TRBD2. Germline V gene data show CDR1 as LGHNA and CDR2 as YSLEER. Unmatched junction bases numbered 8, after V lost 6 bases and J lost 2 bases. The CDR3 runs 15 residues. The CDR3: CASSPRLADTYEQYF. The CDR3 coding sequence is TGCGCCAGCAGTCCCAGACTAGCGGACACCTACGAGCAGTACTTC.

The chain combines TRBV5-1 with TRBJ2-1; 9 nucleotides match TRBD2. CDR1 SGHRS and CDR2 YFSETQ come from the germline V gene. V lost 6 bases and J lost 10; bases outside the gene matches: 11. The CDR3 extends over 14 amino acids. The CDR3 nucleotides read TGCGCCAGCATGCCGCTAGCGGGGTCTCGGGAGCAGTTCTTC. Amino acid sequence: CASMPLAGSREQFF.

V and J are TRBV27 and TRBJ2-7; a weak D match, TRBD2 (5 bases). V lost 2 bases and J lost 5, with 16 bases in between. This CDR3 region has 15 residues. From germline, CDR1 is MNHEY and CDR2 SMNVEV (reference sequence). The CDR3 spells CASSLRLSGRDEQYF. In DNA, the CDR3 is TGTGCCAGCAGTTTAAGGTTGAGCGGCCGTGACGAGCAGTACTTC.

The CDR3 DNA reads TGTGCCAGCAGTTTATCGAGAGGGGGCGAAGATACGCAGTATTTT. It is translated as CASSLSRGGEDTQYF. The genes are TRBV28 and TRBJ2-3, with 7 nucleotides matching TRBD1. This CDR3 has 15 residues. The ends lost 1 base at V and 5 bases at J; junction bases unmatched: 6. Germline CDR1 MDHEN, CDR2 SYDVKM.

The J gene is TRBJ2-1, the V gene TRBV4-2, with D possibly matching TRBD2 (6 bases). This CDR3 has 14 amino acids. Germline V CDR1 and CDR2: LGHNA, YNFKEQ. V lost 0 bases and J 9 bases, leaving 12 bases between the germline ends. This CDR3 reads CASSQETQEGEQFF. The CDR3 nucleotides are TGTGCCAGCAGCCAAGAAACCCAGGAGGGTGAGCAGTTCTTC.

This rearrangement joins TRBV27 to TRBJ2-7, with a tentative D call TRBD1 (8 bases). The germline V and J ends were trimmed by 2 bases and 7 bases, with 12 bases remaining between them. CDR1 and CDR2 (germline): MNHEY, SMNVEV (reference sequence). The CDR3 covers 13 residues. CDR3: CASSLDRGGEQYF. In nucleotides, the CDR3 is TGTGCCAGCAGTTTAGACAGGGGAGGGGAGCAGTACTTC.

In DNA form, the CDR3 reads TGTGCCAGCAGCTGGACTAGCGGAAATGAGCAGTTCTTC. Amino acids: CASSWTSGNEQFF. V usage is TRBV5-5 and J usage is TRBJ2-1, with 10 bases matching TRBD2. With V trimmed by 3 bases and J by 7 bases, 1 base remained unmatched. Per germline, CDR1 SGHKS and CDR2 YYEKEE (reference sequence). There are 13 residues in the CDR3.

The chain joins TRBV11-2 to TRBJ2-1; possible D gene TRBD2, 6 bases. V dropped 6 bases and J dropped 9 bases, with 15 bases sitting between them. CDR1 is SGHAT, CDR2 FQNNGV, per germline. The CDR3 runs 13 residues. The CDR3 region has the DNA TGTGCCAGCAGGACTAGGGCGTCTTCTGAGCAGTTCTTC. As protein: CASRTRASSEQFF.

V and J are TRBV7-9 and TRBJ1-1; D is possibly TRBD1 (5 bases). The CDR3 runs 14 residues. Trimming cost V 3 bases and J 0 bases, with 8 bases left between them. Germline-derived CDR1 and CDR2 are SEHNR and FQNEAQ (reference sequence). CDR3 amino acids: CASSLGLVNTEAFF. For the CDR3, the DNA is TGTGCCAGCAGCTTGGGACTGGTGAACACTGAAGCTTTCTTT.

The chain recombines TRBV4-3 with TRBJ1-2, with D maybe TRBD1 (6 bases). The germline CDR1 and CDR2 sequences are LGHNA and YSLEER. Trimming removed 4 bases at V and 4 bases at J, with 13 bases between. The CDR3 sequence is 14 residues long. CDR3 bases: TGCGCCAGCAGCCGGATGGGACAAGGCTATGGCTACACCTTC. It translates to CASSRMGQGYGYTF.

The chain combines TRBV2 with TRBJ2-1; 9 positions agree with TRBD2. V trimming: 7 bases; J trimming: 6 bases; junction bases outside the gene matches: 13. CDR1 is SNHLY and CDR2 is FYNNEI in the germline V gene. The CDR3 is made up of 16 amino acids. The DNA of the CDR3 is TGTGCCAGCAATTTAGTGCGGGAGGGCCGTGGCAATGAGCAGTTCTTC. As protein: CASNLVREGRGNEQFF.

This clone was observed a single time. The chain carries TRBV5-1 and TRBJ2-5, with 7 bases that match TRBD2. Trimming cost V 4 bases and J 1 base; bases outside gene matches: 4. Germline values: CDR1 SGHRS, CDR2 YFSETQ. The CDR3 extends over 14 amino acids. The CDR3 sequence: CASSLGTTQETQYF. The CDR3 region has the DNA TGCGCCAGCAGCCTCGGGACTACCCAAGAGACCCAGTACTTC.

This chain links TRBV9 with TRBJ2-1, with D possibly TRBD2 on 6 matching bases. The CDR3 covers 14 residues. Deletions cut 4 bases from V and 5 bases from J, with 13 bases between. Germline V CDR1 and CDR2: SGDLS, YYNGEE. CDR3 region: CASSPGTQDNEQFF. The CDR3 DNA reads TGTGCCAGCAGCCCCGGGACTCAAGACAATGAGCAGTTCTTC.

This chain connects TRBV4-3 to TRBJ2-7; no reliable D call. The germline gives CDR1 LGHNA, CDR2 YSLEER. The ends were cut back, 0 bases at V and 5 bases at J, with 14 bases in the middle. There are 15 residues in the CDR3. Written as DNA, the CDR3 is TGCGCCAGCAGCCAAGATTCCAGGCCGATGAACGAGCAGTACTTC. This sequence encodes CASSQDSRPMNEQYF.

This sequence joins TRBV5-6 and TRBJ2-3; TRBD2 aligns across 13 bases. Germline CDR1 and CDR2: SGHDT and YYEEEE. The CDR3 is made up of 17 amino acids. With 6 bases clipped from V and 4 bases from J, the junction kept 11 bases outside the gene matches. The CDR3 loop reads CASNLPRTSGSSDTQYF. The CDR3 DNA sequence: TGTGCCAGCAACCTACCCCGGACTAGCGGGAGCTCAGATACGCAGTATTTT.

The CDR3 sequence is CASSIDSGSAGELFF. In nucleotides, the CDR3 is TGTGCCAGTAGTATCGATAGCGGGAGCGCCGGGGAGCTGTTTTTT. The chain is built from TRBV19 and TRBJ2-2, with 9 bases identical to TRBD2. Trimming at V came to 3 bases and at J to 6 bases, leaving 5 bases not matched to a gene. The length of the CDR3 is 15 residues. Germline V gene data show CDR1 as LNHDA and CDR2 as SQIVND (reference sequence).

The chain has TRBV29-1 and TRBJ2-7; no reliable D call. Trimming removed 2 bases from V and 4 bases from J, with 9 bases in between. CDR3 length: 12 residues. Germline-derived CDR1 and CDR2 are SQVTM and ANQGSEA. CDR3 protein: CSVELGLYEQYF. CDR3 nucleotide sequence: TGCAGCGTTGAACTTGGCCTTTACGAGCAGTACTTC.

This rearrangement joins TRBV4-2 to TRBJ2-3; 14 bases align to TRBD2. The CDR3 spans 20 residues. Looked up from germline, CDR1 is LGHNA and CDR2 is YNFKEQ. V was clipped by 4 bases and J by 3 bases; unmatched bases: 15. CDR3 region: CASSRLPPTSGRASTDTQYF. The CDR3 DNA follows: TGTGCCAGCAGCCGACTCCCTCCGACTAGCGGGAGGGCCTCGACAGATACGCAGTATTTT.

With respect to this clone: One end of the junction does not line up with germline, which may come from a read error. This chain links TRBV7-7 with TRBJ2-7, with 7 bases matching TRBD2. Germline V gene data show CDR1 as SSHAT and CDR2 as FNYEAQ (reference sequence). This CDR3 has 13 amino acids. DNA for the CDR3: TGTGCTAGCAGCTTTAGTAGCGGGTACGAGCAGTACTTC. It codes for CASSFSSGYEQYF. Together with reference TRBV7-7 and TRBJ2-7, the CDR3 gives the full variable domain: GAGVSQSPRYKVTKRGQDVTLRCDPISSHATLYWYQQALGQGPEFLTYFNYEAQPDKSGLPSDRFSAERPEGSISTLTIQRTEQRDSAMYRCASSFSSGYEQYFGPGTRLTVT.

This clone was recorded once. The CDR3 region is CASSYYGNNEQYF. The CDR3 DNA reads as TGTGCCAGCAGTTACTACGGGAATAACGAGCAGTACTTC. V and J are TRBV6-5 and TRBJ2-7, with D tentatively TRBD2 (5 bases). CDR3 length: 13 amino acids. Looked up from germline, CDR1 is MNHEY and CDR2 is SVGAGI. V lost 1 base and J 5 bases, leaving 9 bases between the germline ends.

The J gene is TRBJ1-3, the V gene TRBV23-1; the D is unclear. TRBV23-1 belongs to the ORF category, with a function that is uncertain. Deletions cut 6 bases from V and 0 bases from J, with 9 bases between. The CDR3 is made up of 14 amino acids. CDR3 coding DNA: TGCGCCAGCAGGAACTGTACCTCTGGAAACACCATATATTTT. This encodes CASRNCTSGNTIYF.

CDR3 sequence (DNA): TGTGCCTGGAGTGGGGGACTAAGGAAGACCCAGTACTTC. The encoded protein is CAWSGGLRKTQYF. J is TRBJ2-5 and V is TRBV30, with TRBD2 matching over 7 bases. CDR1 GTSNPN and CDR2 SVGIG come from the germline V gene (reference sequence). With V trimmed by 1 base and J by 6 bases, 5 bases remained unmatched. The CDR3 length is 13 residues.

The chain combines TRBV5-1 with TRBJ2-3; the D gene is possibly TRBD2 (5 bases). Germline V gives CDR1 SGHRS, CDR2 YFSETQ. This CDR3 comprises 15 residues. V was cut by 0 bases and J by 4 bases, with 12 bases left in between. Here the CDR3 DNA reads TGCGCCAGCAGCTTGGGGACTCCCCGGGCAGATACGCAGTATTTT. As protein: CASSLGTPRADTQYF.

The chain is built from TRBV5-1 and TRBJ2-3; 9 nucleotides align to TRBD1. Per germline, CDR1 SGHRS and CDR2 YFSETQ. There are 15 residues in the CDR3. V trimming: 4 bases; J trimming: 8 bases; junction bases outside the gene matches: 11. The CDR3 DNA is TGCGCCAGCAGCCACCCGGACAGGGGAGGAGGTACGCAGTATTTT. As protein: CASSHPDRGGGTQYF.

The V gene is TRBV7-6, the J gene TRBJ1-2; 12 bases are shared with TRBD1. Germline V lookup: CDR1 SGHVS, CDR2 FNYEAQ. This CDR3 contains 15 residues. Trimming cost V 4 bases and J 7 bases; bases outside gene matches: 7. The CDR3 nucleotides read TGTGCCAGCAGCTCCACGGGACAGGGGGCGGTTGGCTACACCTTC. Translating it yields CASSSTGQGAVGYTF.

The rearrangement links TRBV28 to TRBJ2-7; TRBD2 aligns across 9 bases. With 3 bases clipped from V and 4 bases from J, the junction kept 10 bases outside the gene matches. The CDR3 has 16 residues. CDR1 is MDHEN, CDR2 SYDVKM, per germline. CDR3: CASSFNTGLARYEQYF. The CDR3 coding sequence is TGTGCCAGCAGTTTTAACACGGGACTAGCTCGGTACGAGCAGTACTTC.

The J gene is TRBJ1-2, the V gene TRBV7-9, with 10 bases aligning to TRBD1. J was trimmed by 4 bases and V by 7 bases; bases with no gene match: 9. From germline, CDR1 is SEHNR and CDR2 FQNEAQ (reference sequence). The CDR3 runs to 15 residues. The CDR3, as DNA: TGTGCCAGCACACAGGGGACAGGGGCGTTCTATGGCTACACCTTC. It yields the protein CASTQGTGAFYGYTF.